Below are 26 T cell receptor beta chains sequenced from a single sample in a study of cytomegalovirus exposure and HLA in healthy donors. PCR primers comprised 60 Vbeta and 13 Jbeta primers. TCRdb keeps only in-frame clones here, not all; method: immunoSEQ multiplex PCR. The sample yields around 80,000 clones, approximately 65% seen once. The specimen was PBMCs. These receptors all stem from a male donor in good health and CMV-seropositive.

The CDR3 spells CASSVDTGRGTQYF. In DNA, the CDR3 is TGTGCCAGCAGCGTAGATACGGGGCGGGGTACGCAGTATTTT. The gene calls are TRBV9 and TRBJ2-3, with D possibly being TRBD2 (6 bases). The V end lost 0 bases, the J end lost 8 bases, and 13 bases lay between the germline ends. This CDR3 has 14 amino acids. Germline V lookup: CDR1 SGDLS, CDR2 YYNGEE. The full variable domain, its missing parts supplied by reference TRBV9 and TRBJ2-3, is DSGVTQTPKHLITATGQRVTLRCSPRSGDLSVYWYQQSLDQGLQFLIQYYNGEERAKGNILERFSAQQFPDLHSELNLSSLELGDSALYFCASSVDTGRGTQYFGPGTRLTVL.

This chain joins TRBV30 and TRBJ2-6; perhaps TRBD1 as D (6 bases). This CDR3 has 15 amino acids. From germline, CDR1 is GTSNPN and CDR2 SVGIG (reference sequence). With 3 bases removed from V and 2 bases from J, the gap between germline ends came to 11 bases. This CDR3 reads CAWRIQGAGANVLTF. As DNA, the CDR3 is TGTGCCTGGAGGATACAGGGTGCTGGGGCCAACGTCCTGACTTTC.

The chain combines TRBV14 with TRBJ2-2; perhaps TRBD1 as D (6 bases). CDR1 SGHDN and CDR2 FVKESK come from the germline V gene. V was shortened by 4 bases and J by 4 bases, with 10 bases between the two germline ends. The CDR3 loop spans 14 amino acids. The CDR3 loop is CASSRLQGTGELFF. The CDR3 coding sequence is TGTGCCAGCAGCCGCCTACAGGGCACCGGGGAGCTGTTTTTT.

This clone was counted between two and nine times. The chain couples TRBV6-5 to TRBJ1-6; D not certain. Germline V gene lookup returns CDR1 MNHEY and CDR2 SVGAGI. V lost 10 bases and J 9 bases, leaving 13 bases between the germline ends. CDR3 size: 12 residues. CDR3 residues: CATALAGSPLHF. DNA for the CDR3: TGTGCCACCGCTCTCGCAGGTTCACCCCTCCACTTT.

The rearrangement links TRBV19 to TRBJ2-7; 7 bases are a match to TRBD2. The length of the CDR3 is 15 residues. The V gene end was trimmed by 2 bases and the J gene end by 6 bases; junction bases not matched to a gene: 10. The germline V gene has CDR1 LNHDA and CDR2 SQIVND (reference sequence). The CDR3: CASSISGGRAAEQYF. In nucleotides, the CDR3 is TGTGCCAGTAGTATAAGTGGAGGGAGGGCCGCCGAGCAGTACTTC.

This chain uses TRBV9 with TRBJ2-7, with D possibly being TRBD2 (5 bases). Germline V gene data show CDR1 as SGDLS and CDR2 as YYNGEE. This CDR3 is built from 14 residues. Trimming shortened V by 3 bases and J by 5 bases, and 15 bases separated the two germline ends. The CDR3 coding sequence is TGTGCCAGCAGCGACCGCGCGGGTGTGGACGAGCAGTACTTC. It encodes CASSDRAGVDEQYF.

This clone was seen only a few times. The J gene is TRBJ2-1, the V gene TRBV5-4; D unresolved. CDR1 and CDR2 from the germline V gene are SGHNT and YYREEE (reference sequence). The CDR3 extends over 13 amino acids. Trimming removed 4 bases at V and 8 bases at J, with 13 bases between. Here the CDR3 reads CASSPGKSHEQFF. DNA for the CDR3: TGTGCCAGCAGCCCCGGTAAGTCCCATGAGCAGTTCTTC.

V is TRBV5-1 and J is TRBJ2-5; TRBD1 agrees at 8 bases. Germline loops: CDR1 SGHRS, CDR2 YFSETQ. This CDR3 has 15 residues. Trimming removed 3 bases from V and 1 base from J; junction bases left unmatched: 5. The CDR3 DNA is TGCGCCAGCAGCTCCTACAGGGGGTCCCAAGAGACCCAGTACTTC. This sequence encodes CASSSYRGSQETQYF.

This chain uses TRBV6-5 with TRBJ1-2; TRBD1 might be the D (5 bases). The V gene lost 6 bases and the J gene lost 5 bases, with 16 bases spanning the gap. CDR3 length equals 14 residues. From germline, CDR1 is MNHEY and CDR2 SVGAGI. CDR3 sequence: CASRDTGKAYGYTF. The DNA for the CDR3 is TGTGCCAGCAGAGATACAGGCAAGGCTTATGGCTACACCTTC.

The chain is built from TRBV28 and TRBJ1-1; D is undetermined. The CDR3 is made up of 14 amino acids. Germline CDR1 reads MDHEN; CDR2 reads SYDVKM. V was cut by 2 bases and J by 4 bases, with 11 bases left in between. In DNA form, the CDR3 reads TGTGCCAGCAGTTTAGGCACCCTGATCACTGAAGCTTTCTTT. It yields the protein CASSLGTLITEAFF.

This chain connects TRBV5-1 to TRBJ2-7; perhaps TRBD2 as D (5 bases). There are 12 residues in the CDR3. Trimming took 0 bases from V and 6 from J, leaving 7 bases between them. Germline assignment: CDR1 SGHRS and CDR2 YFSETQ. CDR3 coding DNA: TGCGCCAGCAGCTTGGATGAGGGCGAGCAGTACTTC. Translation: CASSLDEGEQYF.

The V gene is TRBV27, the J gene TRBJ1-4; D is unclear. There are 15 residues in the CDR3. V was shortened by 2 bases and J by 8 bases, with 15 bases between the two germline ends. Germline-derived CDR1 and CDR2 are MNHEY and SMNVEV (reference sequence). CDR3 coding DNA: TGTGCCAGCAGTTTACGTCCCACCAGGAGGGAAAAACTGTTTTTT. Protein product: CASSLRPTRREKLFF.

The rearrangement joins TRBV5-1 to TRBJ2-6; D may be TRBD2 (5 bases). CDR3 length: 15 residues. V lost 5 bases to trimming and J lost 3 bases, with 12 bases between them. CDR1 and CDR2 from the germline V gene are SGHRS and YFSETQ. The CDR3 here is CASSTPGDGANVLTF. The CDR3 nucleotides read TGCGCCAGCAGTACCCCCGGGGATGGGGCCAACGTCCTGACTTTC. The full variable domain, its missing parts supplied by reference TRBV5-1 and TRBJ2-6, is KAGVTQTPRYLIKTRGQQVTLSCSPISGHRSVSWYQQTPGQGLQFLFEYFSETQRNKGNFPGRFSGRQFSNSRSEMNVSTLELGDSALYLCASSTPGDGANVLTFGAGSRLTVL.

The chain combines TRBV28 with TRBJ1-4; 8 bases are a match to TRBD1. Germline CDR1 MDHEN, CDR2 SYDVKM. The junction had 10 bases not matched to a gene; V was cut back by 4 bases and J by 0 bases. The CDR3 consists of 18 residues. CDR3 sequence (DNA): TGTGCCAGCAGTTCGTCGGCCGGGACAGGAGCAACTAATGAAAAACTGTTTTTT. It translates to CASSSSAGTGATNEKLFF.

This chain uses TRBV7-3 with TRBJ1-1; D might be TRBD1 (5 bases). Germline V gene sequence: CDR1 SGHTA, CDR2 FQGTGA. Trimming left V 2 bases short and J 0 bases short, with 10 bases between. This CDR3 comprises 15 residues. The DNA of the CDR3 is TGTGCCAGCAGCTTACAGGGACTGGTGAACACTGAAGCTTTCTTT. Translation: CASSLQGLVNTEAFF.

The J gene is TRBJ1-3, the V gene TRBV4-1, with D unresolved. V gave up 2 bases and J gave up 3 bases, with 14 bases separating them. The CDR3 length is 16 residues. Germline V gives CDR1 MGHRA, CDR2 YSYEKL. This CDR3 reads CASSQWAFGSGNTIYF. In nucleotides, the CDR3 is TGCGCCAGCAGCCAATGGGCTTTCGGAAGTGGAAACACCATATATTTT.

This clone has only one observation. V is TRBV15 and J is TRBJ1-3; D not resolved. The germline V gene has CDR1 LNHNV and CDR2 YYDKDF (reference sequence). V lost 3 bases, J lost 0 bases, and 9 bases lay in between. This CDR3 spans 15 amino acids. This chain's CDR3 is CATSSRLNSGNTIYF. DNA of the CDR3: TGTGCCACCAGCAGCAGGCTCAACTCTGGAAACACCATATATTTT.

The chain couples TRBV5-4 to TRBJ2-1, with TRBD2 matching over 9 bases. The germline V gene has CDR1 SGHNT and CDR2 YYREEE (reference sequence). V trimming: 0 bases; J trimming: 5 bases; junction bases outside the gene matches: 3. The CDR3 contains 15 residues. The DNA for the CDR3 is TGTGCCAGCAGCTTGGGCGGGGGGGGCCACAATGAGCAGTTCTTC. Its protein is CASSLGGGGHNEQFF.

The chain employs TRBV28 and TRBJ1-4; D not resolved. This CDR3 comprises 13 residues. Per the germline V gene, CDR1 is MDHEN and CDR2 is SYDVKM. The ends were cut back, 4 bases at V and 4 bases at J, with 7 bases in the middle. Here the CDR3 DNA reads TGTGCCAGCAGTTCCAGTTATAATGAAAAACTGTTTTTT. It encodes CASSSSYNEKLFF.

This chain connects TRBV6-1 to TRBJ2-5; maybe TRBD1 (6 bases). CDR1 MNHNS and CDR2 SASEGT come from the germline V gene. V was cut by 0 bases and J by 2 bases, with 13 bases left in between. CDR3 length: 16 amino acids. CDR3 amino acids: CASSEALRDTQETQYF. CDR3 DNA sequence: TGTGCCAGCAGTGAAGCACTAAGGGACACGCAAGAGACCCAGTACTTC.

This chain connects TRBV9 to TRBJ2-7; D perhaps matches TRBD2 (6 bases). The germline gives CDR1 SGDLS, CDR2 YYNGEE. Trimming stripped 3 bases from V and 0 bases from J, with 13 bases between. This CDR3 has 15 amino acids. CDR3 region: CASSARDFPSYEQYF. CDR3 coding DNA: TGTGCCAGCAGCGCCCGGGACTTCCCCTCCTACGAGCAGTACTTC.

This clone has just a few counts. CDR3 nucleotides: TGCGCCAGCGGGACAGGGGCTGCCGTAGCTACGCAGTATTTT. It is translated as CASGTGAAVATQYF. The genes are TRBV5-1 and TRBJ2-3; 10 positions match TRBD1. This CDR3 spans 14 amino acids. V gave up 7 bases and J gave up 8 bases; unmatched junction bases: 10. In germline, CDR1 is SGHRS, CDR2 YFSETQ.

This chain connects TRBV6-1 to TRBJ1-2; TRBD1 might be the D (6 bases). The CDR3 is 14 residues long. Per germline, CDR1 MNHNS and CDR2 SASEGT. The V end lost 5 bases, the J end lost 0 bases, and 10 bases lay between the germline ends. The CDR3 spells CASSPTGTNYGYTF. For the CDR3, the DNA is TGTGCCAGCAGTCCGACAGGAACTAACTATGGCTACACCTTC.

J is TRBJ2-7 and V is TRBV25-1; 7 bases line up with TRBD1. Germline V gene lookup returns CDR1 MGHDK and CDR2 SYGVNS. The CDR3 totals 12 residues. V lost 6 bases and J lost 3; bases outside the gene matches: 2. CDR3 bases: TGTGCCAGCAGGGGGACAGTCTACGAGCAGTACTTC. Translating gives CASRGTVYEQYF.

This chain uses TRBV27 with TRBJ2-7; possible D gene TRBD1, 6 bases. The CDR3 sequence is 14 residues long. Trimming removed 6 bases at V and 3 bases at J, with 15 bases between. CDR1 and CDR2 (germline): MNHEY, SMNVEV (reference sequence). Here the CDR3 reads CASSLGDTFYEQYF. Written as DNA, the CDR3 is TGTGCCAGCAGCCTAGGGGACACATTCTACGAGCAGTACTTC.

Here the CDR3 DNA reads TGTGCCAGCAGCTTACTGCGGGGAACTAATGAAAAACTGTTTTTT. This translates into CASSLLRGTNEKLFF. The V call is TRBV13, the J call TRBJ1-4; D gene ambiguous. Germline CDR1 PRHDT, CDR2 FYEKMQ (reference sequence). The CDR3 is 15 residues long. The ends were cut back, 2 bases at V and 1 base at J, with 8 bases in the middle. The whole variable domain, remainder taken from reference TRBV13 and TRBJ1-4, is AAGVIQSPRHLIKEKRETATLKCYPIPRHDTVYWYQQGPGQDPQFLISFYEKMQSDKGSIPDRFSAQQFSDYHSELNMSSLELGDSALYFCASSLLRGTNEKLFFGSGTQLSVL.